The rows below give T cell receptor beta chains drawn from one sample of a study of blood T cells in healthy people across ages. MiXCR, applied by TCRdb to the 5' RACE reads, yields one record per CDR3 protein. Of about 800,000 distinct CDR3 sequences listed, around 45% are singletons. The sequenced sample was blood. These TCRs come from an older man in good health. Both conserved end residues are part of each CDR3. D genes are given only for firm matches. The size entry is marked missing in some rows and otherwise reads once, few, many or a size class.

D: .; J: TRBJ2-7; size: few; V: TRBV5-4; CDR3: CASSLGRPGEQYF; DNA: TGTGCCAGCAGCTTGGGAAGGCCGGGCGAGCAGTACTTC
D: .; J: TRBJ1-3; size: .; V: TRBV2; CDR3: CASQTGTGNTIYF; DNA: TGTGCCAGCCAAACAGGGACTGGAAACACCATATATTTT
D: .; J: TRBJ2-7; size: few; V: TRBV12-3/TRBV12-4; CDR3: CASRRDGYEQYF; DNA: TGTGCCAGCAGGCGGGACGGGTACGAGCAGTACTTC
D: .; J: TRBJ2-7; size: .; V: TRBV12-3/TRBV12-4; CDR3: CASSPGVQGYNEQYF; DNA: TGTGCCAGCAGCCCTGGGGTTCAGGGATACAATGAGCAGTACTTC
D: .; J: TRBJ1-1; size: .; V: TRBV14; CDR3: CASSLRTHLDTEAFF; DNA: TGTGCCAGCAGCCTGCGGACGCATTTGGACACTGAAGCTTTCTTT
D: TRBD1; J: TRBJ2-1; size: .; V: TRBV15; CDR3: CATSRQAGQGLGEQFF; DNA: TGTGCCACCAGCAGACAAGCGGGACAGGGCTTGGGCGAGCAGTTCTTC
D: .; J: TRBJ2-5; size: many; V: TRBV29-1; CDR3: CSVVLGEETQYF; DNA: TGCAGCGTTGTCTTGGGGGAAGAGACCCAGTACTTC
D: .; J: TRBJ1-4; size: .; V: TRBV6-6; CDR3: CASSYSTANEKLFF; DNA: TGTGCCAGCAGTTACTCGACGGCTAATGAAAAACTGTTTTTT
D: TRBD2; J: TRBJ2-3; size: many; V: TRBV5-1; CDR3: CASSLETSGTDTQYF; DNA: TGCGCCAGCAGCTTGGAGACTAGCGGGACAGATACGCAGTATTTT
D: TRBD1; J: TRBJ2-7; size: .; V: TRBV11-2; CDR3: CASSLWAQGDSEQYF; DNA: TGTGCCAGCAGCTTATGGGCCCAGGGGGATTCCGAGCAGTACTTC
D: .; J: TRBJ1-1; size: few; V: TRBV6-4; CDR3: CASSVQGWDTEAFF; DNA: TGTGCCAGCAGTGTACAGGGTTGGGACACTGAAGCTTTCTTT
D: .; J: TRBJ2-1; size: .; V: TRBV27; CDR3: CASKGRASYNEQFF; DNA: TGTGCCAGCAAAGGGCGCGCCTCCTACAATGAGCAGTTCTTC
D: TRBD1; J: TRBJ1-4; size: .; V: TRBV11-2; CDR3: CASSSMGQKNEKLFF; DNA: TGTGCCAGCAGCTCGATGGGACAGAAAAATGAAAAACTGTTTTTT
D: TRBD1; J: TRBJ1-5; size: .; V: TRBV7-3; CDR3: CASSEGQGGPQHF; DNA: TGTGCCAGCAGCGAAGGACAGGGTGGGCCCCAGCATTTT
D: TRBD1; J: TRBJ1-2; size: .; V: TRBV25-1; CDR3: CASSESGRGNYGYTF; DNA: TGTGCCAGCAGTGAATCGGGCAGGGGGAACTATGGCTACACCTTC
D: .; J: TRBJ1-1; size: .; V: TRBV7-9; CDR3: CASSLSNIENTEAFF; DNA: TGTGCCAGCAGCTTATCGAACATAGAAAACACTGAAGCTTTCTTT
D: .; J: TRBJ1-2; size: .; V: TRBV12-3/TRBV12-4; CDR3: CASSLGDGYTF; DNA: TGTGCCAGCAGTTTAGGAGATGGCTACACCTTC
D: .; J: TRBJ2-5; size: few; V: TRBV12-3/TRBV12-4; CDR3: CASSFSQGETQYF; DNA: TGTGCCAGCAGTTTTTCACAGGGAGAGACCCAGTACTTC
D: TRBD1; J: TRBJ2-7; size: many; V: TRBV29-1; CDR3: CSVDRSGDRGREQYF; DNA: TGCAGCGTTGACCGTTCGGGGGACAGGGGGCGCGAGCAGTACTTC
D: .; J: TRBJ2-1; size: few; V: TRBV5-1; CDR3: CASSLDGGGDEQFF; DNA: TGCGCCAGCAGCTTGGACGGGGGCGGGGATGAGCAGTTCTTC
D: .; J: TRBJ2-3; size: many; V: TRBV18; CDR3: CASSPAGTDTQYF; DNA: TGTGCCAGCTCACCGGCAGGCACAGATACGCAGTATTTT
D: .; J: TRBJ1-3; size: .; V: TRBV6-6; CDR3: CASSFDRSTGNTIYF; DNA: TGTGCCAGCAGTTTCGACAGGTCTACTGGAAACACCATATATTTT
D: .; J: TRBJ1-2; size: .; V: TRBV28; CDR3: CASRQPSGRNNYGYTF; DNA: TGTGCCAGCAGGCAACCCTCGGGACGTAATAACTATGGCTACACCTTC
D: .; J: TRBJ2-6; size: few; V: TRBV7-9; CDR3: CASSLGGGTSGANVLTF; DNA: TGTGCCAGCAGCTTAGGAGGGGGAACCTCTGGGGCCAACGTCCTGACTTTC
D: TRBD2; J: TRBJ2-3; size: .; V: TRBV5-1; CDR3: CASSLSTSGEVDTQYF; DNA: TGCGCCAGCAGCTTGTCTACTAGCGGGGAGGTAGATACGCAGTATTTT
D: TRBD2; J: TRBJ2-7; size: .; V: TRBV11-2; CDR3: CASRTSGRTEPYF; DNA: TGTGCCAGTCGGACTAGCGGGAGGACTGAGCCGTACTTC
D: TRBD2; J: TRBJ2-3; size: .; V: TRBV20-1; CDR3: CSARRTSGRTDTQYF; DNA: TGCAGTGCTAGGAGGACTAGCGGGAGGACAGATACGCAGTATTTT
D: TRBD1; J: TRBJ2-6; size: many; V: TRBV27; CDR3: CASSSDRGDSGANVLTF; DNA: TGTGCCAGCAGTTCAGACAGGGGGGACTCTGGGGCCAACGTCCTGACTTTC
D: TRBD2; J: TRBJ2-5; size: .; V: TRBV7-2; CDR3: CASSPRGGALQETQYF; DNA: TGTGCCAGCAGCCCAAGGGGAGGGGCCCTCCAAGAGACCCAGTACTTC
D: .; J: TRBJ2-1; size: few; V: TRBV5-1; CDR3: CASSLVAGIEQFF; DNA: TGCGCCAGCAGCTTGGTGGCGGGGATTGAGCAGTTCTTC
D: .; J: TRBJ2-1; size: .; V: TRBV12-3/TRBV12-4; CDR3: CASSPLRGGNEQFF; DNA: TGTGCCAGCAGTCCTCTTAGGGGAGGAAATGAGCAGTTCTTC
D: .; J: TRBJ2-5; size: .; V: TRBV20-1; CDR3: CSAIFGREAEETQYF; DNA: TGCAGTGCCATTTTCGGCAGGGAGGCGGAGGAGACCCAGTACTTC
D: TRBD2; J: TRBJ2-1; size: few; V: TRBV7-2; CDR3: CASSFGTSRDEQFF; DNA: TGTGCCAGCAGCTTCGGGACTAGCCGGGATGAGCAGTTCTTC
D: .; J: TRBJ2-3; size: .; V: TRBV25-1; CDR3: CASSEWLGADTQYF; DNA: TGTGCCAGCAGTGAATGGCTAGGCGCAGATACGCAGTATTTT
D: .; J: TRBJ2-1; size: .; V: TRBV7-3; CDR3: CASSASRTEQFF; DNA: TGTGCCAGCAGCGCCTCCCGGACAGAGCAGTTCTTC
D: .; J: TRBJ1-5; size: .; V: TRBV20-1; CDR3: CSAPPGGAWPQHF; DNA: TGCAGTGCTCCCCCGGGCGGTGCATGGCCCCAGCATTTT
D: .; J: TRBJ2-1; size: .; V: TRBV5-1; CDR3: CASSWASSSYNEQFF; DNA: TGCGCCAGCAGCTGGGCTTCTAGCTCCTACAATGAGCAGTTCTTC
D: .; J: TRBJ2-2; size: .; V: TRBV3-1; CDR3: CASSYRDSSSGGELFF; DNA: TGTGCCAGCAGCTACCGGGACTCGTCCTCTGGCGGGGAGCTGTTTTTT
D: .; J: TRBJ1-5; size: once; V: TRBV7-3; CDR3: CASSLTVTQPQHF; DNA: TGTGCCAGCAGCTTAACAGTGACTCAGCCCCAGCATTTT
D: .; J: TRBJ2-2; size: .; V: TRBV7-2; CDR3: CASSTAPSAGELFF; DNA: TGTGCCAGCAGCACGGCACCGTCTGCCGGGGAGCTGTTTTTT
D: .; J: TRBJ1-2; size: few; V: TRBV2; CDR3: CASLQVETSGYTF; DNA: TGTGCCAGCCTCCAAGTGGAGACTTCGGGCTACACCTTC
D: TRBD2; J: TRBJ2-1; size: .; V: TRBV18; CDR3: CASSPGRGATSYNEQFF; DNA: TGTGCCAGCTCCCCCGGGCGGGGGGCCACCTCCTACAATGAGCAGTTCTTC
D: .; J: TRBJ1-3; size: few; V: TRBV6-1; CDR3: CASKPSPGPISGNTIYF; DNA: TGTGCCAGCAAACCATCACCGGGACCGATCTCTGGAAACACCATATATTTT
D: .; J: TRBJ2-1; size: .; V: TRBV6-4; CDR3: CASSTTRGDEQFF; DNA: TGTGCCAGCAGCACCACGAGGGGCGATGAGCAGTTCTTC
D: .; J: TRBJ2-7; size: .; V: TRBV4-1; CDR3: CASSQGPGQPLGEQYF; DNA: TGCGCCAGCAGCCAAGGCCCTGGACAGCCCTTGGGGGAGCAGTACTTC
D: .; J: TRBJ1-1; size: .; V: TRBV5-1; CDR3: CASRVAEALLNTEAFF; DNA: TGCGCCAGCAGGGTCGCAGAAGCCCTTTTGAACACTGAAGCTTTCTTT
D: .; J: TRBJ2-1; size: few; V: TRBV5-1; CDR3: CASSPGLGAHNEQFF; DNA: TGCGCCAGCAGCCCGGGACTGGGTGCACACAATGAGCAGTTCTTC
D: .; J: TRBJ2-1; size: .; V: TRBV6-2/TRBV6-3; CDR3: CASSRADGGNEQFF; DNA: TGTGCCAGCAGCCGAGCGGACGGGGGCAATGAGCAGTTCTTC
D: .; J: TRBJ2-2; size: .; V: TRBV20-1; CDR3: CSAASERVNTRELFF; DNA: TGCAGTGCTGCGTCGGAAAGGGTTAACACCAGGGAGCTGTTTTTT
D: TRBD1; J: TRBJ1-4; size: .; V: TRBV3-1; CDR3: CASSPGTGGVEKLFF; DNA: TGTGCCAGCAGCCCCGGGACAGGGGGCGTTGAAAAACTGTTTTTT
D: .; J: TRBJ2-2; size: .; V: TRBV29-1; CDR3: CSAGLPGELFF; DNA: TGCAGCGCGGGACTCCCCGGGGAGCTGTTTTTT
D: TRBD1; J: TRBJ2-7; size: .; V: TRBV28; CDR3: CASSLAGTGYEQYF; DNA: TGTGCCAGCAGTTTGGCCGGGACAGGATACGAGCAGTACTTC
D: TRBD2; J: TRBJ2-5; size: .; V: TRBV5-5; CDR3: CASSSGTSGRPLQETQYF; DNA: TGTGCCAGCAGCTCCGGGACTAGCGGGAGGCCGCTCCAAGAGACCCAGTACTTC
D: .; J: TRBJ2-7; size: .; V: TRBV7-2; CDR3: CASSPGPPYKQYF; DNA: TGTGCCAGTAGCCCGGGGCCCCCCTACAAGCAGTACTTC